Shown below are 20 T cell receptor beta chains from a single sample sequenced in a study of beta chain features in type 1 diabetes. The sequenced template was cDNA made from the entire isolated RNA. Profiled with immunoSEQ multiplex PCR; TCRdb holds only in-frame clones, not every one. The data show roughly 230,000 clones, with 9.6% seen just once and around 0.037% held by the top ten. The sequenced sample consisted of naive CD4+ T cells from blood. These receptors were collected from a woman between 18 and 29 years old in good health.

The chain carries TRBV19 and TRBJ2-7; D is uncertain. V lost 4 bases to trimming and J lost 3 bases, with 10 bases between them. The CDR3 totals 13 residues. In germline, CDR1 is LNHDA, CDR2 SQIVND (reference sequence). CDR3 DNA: TGTGCCAGTAGTACGACACGGTACTACGAGCAGTACTTC. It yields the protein CASSTTRYYEQYF.

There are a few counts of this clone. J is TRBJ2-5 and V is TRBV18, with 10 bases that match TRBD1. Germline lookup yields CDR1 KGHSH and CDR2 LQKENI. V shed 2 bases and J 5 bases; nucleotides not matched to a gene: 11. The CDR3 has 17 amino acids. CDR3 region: CASSPNPGTGAPETQYF. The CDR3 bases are TGTGCCAGCTCACCAAACCCCGGGACAGGGGCACCGGAGACCCAGTACTTC.

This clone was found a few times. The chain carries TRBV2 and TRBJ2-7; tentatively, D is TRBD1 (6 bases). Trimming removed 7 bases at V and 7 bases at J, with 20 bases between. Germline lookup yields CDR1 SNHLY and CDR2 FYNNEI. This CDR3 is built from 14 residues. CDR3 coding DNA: TGTGCCAGCATCCCAGGGGCGGAAAGTTTTGAGCAGTACTTC. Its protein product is CASIPGAESFEQYF.

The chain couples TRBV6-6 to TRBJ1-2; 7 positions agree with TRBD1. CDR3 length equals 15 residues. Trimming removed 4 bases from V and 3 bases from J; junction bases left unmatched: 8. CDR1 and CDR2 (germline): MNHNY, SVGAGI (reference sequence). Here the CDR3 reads CASSFLGGADYGYTF. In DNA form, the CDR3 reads TGTGCCAGCAGTTTCCTAGGGGGCGCGGACTATGGCTACACCTTC.

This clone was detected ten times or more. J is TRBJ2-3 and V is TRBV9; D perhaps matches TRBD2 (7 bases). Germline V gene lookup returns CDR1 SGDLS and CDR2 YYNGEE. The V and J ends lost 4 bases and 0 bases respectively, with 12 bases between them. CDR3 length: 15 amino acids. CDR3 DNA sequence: TGTGCCAGCAGCTGGGGGGGGCTAAGCACAGATACGCAGTATTTT. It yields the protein CASSWGGLSTDTQYF.

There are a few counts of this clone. The CDR3 region is CASSPPTSVYGELFF. The CDR3 DNA reads TGTGCCAGCAGCCCACCGACTAGCGTGTACGGGGAGCTGTTTTTT. The chain employs TRBV9 and TRBJ2-2, with 8 bases matching TRBD2. Germline CDR1 SGDLS, CDR2 YYNGEE. The CDR3 is 15 amino acids. After removal of 4 bases from V and 7 bases from J, the junction contained 9 bases not matched to a gene.

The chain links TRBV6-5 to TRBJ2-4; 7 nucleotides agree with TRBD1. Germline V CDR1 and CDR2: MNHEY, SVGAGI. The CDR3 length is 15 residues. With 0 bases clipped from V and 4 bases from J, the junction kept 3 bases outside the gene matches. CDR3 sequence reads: CASSYSPTGKNIQYF. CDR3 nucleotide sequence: TGTGCCAGCAGTTACTCCCCGACAGGGAAAAACATTCAGTACTTC.

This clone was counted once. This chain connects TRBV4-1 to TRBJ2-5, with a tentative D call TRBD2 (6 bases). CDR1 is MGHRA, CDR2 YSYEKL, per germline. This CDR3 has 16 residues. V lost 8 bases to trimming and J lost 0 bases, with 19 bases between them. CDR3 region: CASSLLGGPDQETQYF. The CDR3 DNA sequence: TGCGCCAGCTCACTCCTCGGGGGACCGGACCAAGAGACCCAGTACTTC.

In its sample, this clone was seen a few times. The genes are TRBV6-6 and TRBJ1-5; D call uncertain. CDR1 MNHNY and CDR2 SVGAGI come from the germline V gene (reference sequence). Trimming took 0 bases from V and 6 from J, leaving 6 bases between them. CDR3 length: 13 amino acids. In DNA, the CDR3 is TGTGCCAGCAGTTACTCCGACATTCAGCCCCAGCATTTT. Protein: CASSYSDIQPQHF.

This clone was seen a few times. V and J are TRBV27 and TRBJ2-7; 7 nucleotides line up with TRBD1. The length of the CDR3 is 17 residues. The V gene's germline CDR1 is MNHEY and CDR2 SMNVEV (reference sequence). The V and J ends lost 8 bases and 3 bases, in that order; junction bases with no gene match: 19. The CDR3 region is CASWSTRTTGRGYEQYF. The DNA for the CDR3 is TGTGCCAGCTGGAGTACCAGAACGACAGGGAGAGGCTACGAGCAGTACTTC.

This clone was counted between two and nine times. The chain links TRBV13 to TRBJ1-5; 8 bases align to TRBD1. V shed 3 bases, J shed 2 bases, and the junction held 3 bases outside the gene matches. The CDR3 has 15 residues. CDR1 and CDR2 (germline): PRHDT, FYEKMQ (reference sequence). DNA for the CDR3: TGTGCCAGCAGCTTCAGGGGGCAGGGCAATCAGCCCCAGCATTTT. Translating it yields CASSFRGQGNQPQHF.

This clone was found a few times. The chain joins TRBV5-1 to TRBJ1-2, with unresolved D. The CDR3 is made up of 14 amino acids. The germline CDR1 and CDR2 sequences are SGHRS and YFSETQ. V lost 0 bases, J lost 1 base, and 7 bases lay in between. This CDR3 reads CASSLEGDNYGYTF. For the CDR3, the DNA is TGCGCCAGCAGCTTGGAGGGAGATAACTATGGCTACACCTTC.

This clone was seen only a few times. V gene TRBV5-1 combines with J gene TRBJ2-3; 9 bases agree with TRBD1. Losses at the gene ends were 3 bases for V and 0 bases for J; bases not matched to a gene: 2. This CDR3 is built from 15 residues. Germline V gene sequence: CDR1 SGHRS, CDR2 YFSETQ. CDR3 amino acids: CASSSGQGSTDTQYF. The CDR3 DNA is TGCGCCAGCAGCTCCGGACAGGGGAGCACAGATACGCAGTATTTT.

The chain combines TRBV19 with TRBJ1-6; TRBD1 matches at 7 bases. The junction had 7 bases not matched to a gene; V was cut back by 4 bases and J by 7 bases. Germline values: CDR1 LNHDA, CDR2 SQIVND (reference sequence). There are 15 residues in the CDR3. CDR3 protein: CASSTTGVGNSPLHF. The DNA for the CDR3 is TGTGCCAGTAGTACCACAGGGGTAGGCAATTCACCCCTCCACTTT.

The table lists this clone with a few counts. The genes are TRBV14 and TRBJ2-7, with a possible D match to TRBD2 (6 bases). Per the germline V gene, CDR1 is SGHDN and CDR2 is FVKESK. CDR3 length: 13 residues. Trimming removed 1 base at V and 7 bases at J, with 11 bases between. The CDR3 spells CASSQGLVREQYF. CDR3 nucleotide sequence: TGTGCCAGCAGCCAAGGACTAGTGCGGGAGCAGTACTTC.

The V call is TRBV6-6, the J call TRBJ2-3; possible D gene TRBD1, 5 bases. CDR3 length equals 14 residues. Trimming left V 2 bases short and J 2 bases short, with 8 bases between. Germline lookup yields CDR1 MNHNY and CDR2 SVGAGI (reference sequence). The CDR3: CASSYGRVTDTQYF. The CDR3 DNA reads TGTGCCAGCAGTTACGGCAGGGTCACAGATACGCAGTATTTT.

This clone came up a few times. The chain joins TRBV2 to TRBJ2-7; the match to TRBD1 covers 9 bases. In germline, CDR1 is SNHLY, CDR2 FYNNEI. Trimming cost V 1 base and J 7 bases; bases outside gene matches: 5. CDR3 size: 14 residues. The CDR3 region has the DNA TGTGCCAGCAGTGAAGGGACAGGGGCTCGGGAGCAGTACTTC. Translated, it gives CASSEGTGAREQYF.

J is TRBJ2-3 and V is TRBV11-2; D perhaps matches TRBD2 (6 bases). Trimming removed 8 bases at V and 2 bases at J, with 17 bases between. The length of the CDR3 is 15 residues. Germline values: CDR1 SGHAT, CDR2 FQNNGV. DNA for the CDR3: TGTGCCAGCCGGGCCCGGGGCGGGGCCACAGATACGCAGTATTTT. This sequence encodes CASRARGGATDTQYF.

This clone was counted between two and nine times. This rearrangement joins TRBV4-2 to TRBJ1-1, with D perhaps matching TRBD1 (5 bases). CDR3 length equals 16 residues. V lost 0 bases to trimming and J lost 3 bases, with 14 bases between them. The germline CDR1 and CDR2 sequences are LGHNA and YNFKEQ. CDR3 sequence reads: CASSQDGRGTHTEAFF. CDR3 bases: TGTGCCAGCAGCCAAGATGGGAGGGGCACCCACACTGAAGCTTTCTTT.

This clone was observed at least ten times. The chain's CDR3 is CASSPSGDQPQHF. DNA for the CDR3: TGTGCCAGCAGCCCCTCAGGGGATCAGCCCCAGCATTTT. The V call is TRBV6-6, the J call TRBJ1-5, with TRBD1 as a possible D gene (6 bases). Germline-derived CDR1 and CDR2 are MNHNY and SVGAGI (reference sequence). CDR3 size: 13 residues. V was clipped by 6 bases and J by 5 bases, with 11 bases between them.